The clone carrying this T cell receptor (beta chain) was seen a few times. The CDR3 length is 12 residues. Germline-derived CDR1 and CDR2 are SGHAT and FQNNGV. Trimming cost V 6 bases and J 6 bases, with 11 bases left between them. This record comes from a study of early T cells in non-severe SARS-CoV-2 infection. On the study more broadly: With bulk RNA from unsorted whole blood as input, sequencing yielded unpaired chains.

Researchers attached unique molecular identifiers to individual cDNA molecules. TCRdb itself ran the 5' RACE reads through MiXCR, one entry per CDR3 protein. Of 45,000 or so distinct CDR3 sequences listed, roughly 4.2% were seen once; the top ten hold more than 2.5%. The sequence came from an adult who was a healthcare worker with PCR-confirmed SARS-CoV-2 infection or an uninfected control (not recorded which). The chain uses TRBV11-2 and TRBJ1-1; D unresolved. Sequenced sample: whole blood. CDR3 protein: CASSKGFPEAFF. CDR3 DNA: TGTGCCAGCAGTAAAGGATTTCCTGAAGCTTTCTTT.